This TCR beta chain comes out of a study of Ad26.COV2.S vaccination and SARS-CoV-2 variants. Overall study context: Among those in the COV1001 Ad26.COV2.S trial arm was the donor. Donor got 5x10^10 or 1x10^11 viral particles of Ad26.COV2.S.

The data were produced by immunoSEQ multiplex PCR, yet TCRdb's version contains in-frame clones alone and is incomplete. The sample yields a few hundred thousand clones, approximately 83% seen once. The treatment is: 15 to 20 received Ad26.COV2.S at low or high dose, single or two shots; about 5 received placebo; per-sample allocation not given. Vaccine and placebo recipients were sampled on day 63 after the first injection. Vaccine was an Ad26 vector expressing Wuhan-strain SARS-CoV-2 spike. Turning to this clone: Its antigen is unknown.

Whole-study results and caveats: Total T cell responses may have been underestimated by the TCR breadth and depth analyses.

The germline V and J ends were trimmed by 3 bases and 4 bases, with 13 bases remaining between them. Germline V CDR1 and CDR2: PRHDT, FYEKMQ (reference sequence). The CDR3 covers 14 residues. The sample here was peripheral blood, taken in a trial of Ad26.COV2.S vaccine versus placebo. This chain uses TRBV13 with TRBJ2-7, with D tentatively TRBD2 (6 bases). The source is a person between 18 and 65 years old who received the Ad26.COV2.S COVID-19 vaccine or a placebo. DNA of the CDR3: TGTGCCAGCAGCTTCCGGGCGGGGAGGTACGAGCAGTACTTC. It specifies CASSFRAGRYEQYF.